A selection of T cell receptor beta chains follows, all from one sample in a study of T cell repertoires in cytomegalovirus infection. TCRdb recomputed calls from the reads with MiXCR, one row per CDR3 protein. The profile covers 80,000 to 90,000 distinct CDR3 sequences, with roughly half appearing a single time and approximately 95% taken by the ten largest. Their target antigens are unknown. Sequences were derived from CD8+ T cells from cultured PBMCs, sampled from culture after CMV antigen stimulation. The receptors were gathered from a human donor in good health (CMV status not recorded). Some clones in this sample may be carry-over from other donors' samples. CDR3s include the opening cysteine and the closing phenylalanine or tryptophan. A D gene is named only where the DNA matches it firmly. Not every row has a clone size; where given, it reads once, few, many or a size class.

V gene: TRBV11-2
clone size: NA
D gene: NA
CDR3 length: 16
J gene: TRBJ2-1
CDR3 protein: CASSSVLLQGYNEQFF
CDR3 DNA: TGTGCCAGCAGCTCCGTACTCCTCCAAGGCTACAATGAGCAGTTCTTC

V gene: TRBV6-5
clone size: once
D gene: TRBD1
CDR3 length: 15
J gene: TRBJ2-7
CDR3 protein: CASSQNNRGRYEQYF
CDR3 DNA: TGTGCCAGCAGTCAAAATAACAGGGGGCGGTACGAGCAGTACTTC

V gene: TRBV5-1
clone size: NA
D gene: NA
CDR3 length: 14
J gene: TRBJ2-7
CDR3 protein: CASSRAGGTSEQYF
CDR3 DNA: TGCGCCAGTAGTCGAGCAGGGGGGACGTCCGAGCAGTACTTC

V gene: TRBV19
clone size: NA
D gene: TRBD1
CDR3 length: 13
J gene: TRBJ1-1
CDR3 protein: CASSIAGGGEAFF
CDR3 DNA: TGTGCCAGTAGTATAGCAGGGGGTGGTGAAGCTTTCTTT

V gene: TRBV6-1
clone size: NA
D gene: NA
CDR3 length: 13
J gene: TRBJ2-7
CDR3 protein: CASSPLAGYEQYF
CDR3 DNA: TGTGCCAGCAGTCCTCTCGCCGGCTACGAGCAGTACTTC

V gene: TRBV7-6
clone size: few
D gene: NA
CDR3 length: 15
J gene: TRBJ2-2
CDR3 protein: CASSLTTGHPGELFF
CDR3 DNA: TGTGCCAGCAGCTTAACCACGGGCCACCCCGGGGAGCTGTTTTTT

V gene: TRBV27
clone size: few
D gene: NA
CDR3 length: 16
J gene: TRBJ1-1
CDR3 protein: CASSILTGRGNTEAFF
CDR3 DNA: TGTGCCAGCAGTATCCTTACAGGGCGGGGGAACACTGAAGCTTTCTTT

V gene: TRBV7-2
clone size: NA
D gene: NA
CDR3 length: 13
J gene: TRBJ2-1
CDR3 protein: CASRHTEYNEQFF
CDR3 DNA: TGTGCCAGCAGACACACCGAGTACAATGAGCAGTTCTTC

V gene: TRBV5-6
clone size: few
D gene: NA
CDR3 length: 14
J gene: TRBJ1-1
CDR3 protein: CASSLGTSNTEAFF
CDR3 DNA: TGTGCCAGCAGCCTCGGGACATCGAACACTGAAGCTTTCTTT

V gene: TRBV28
clone size: NA
D gene: NA
CDR3 length: 11
J gene: TRBJ1-1
CDR3 protein: CASTETTEAFF
CDR3 DNA: TGTGCCAGCACAGAGACCACTGAAGCTTTCTTT

V gene: TRBV7-2
clone size: few
D gene: NA
CDR3 length: 14
J gene: TRBJ2-7
CDR3 protein: CASSLTASIREQYF
CDR3 DNA: TGTGCCAGCAGCTTAACTGCCTCCATCCGCGAGCAGTACTTC

V gene: TRBV9
clone size: few
D gene: NA
CDR3 length: 17
J gene: TRBJ2-1
CDR3 protein: CASTPRGGRASYNEQFF
CDR3 DNA: TGTGCCAGCACCCCAAGGGGGGGGCGAGCGTCCTACAATGAGCAGTTCTTC

V gene: TRBV7-3
clone size: few
D gene: NA
CDR3 length: 14
J gene: TRBJ2-1
CDR3 protein: CASSLAQAPDEQFF
CDR3 DNA: TGTGCCAGCAGCTTAGCCCAAGCCCCCGATGAGCAGTTCTTC

V gene: TRBV5-6
clone size: NA
D gene: TRBD2
CDR3 length: 14
J gene: TRBJ2-7
CDR3 protein: CASSLAGLANEQYF
CDR3 DNA: TGTGCCAGCAGCTTGGCTGGACTAGCGAACGAGCAGTACTTC

V gene: TRBV5-6
clone size: NA
D gene: TRBD2
CDR3 length: 16
J gene: TRBJ2-3
CDR3 protein: CASSVLAGPLTDTQYF
CDR3 DNA: TGTGCCAGCAGCGTACTAGCGGGGCCCCTCACAGATACGCAGTATTTT